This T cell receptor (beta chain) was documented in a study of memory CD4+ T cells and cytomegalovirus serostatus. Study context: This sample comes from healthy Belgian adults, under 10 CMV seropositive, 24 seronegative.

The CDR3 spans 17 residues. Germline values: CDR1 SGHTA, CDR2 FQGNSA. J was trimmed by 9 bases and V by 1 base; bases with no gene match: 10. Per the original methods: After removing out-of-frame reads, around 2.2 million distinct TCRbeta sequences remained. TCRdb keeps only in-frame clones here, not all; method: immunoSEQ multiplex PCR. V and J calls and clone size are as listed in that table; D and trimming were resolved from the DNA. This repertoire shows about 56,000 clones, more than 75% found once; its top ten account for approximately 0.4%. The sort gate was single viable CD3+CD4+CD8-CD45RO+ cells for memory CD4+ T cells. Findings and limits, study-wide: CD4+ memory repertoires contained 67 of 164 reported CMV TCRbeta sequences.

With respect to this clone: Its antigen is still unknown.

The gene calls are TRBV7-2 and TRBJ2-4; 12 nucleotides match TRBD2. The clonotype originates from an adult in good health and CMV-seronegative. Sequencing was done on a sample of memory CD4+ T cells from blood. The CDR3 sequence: CASSLDLAGGRSGIQYF. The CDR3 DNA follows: TGTGCCAGCAGCTTAGACCTAGCGGGGGGGCGAAGTGGCATTCAGTACTTC.